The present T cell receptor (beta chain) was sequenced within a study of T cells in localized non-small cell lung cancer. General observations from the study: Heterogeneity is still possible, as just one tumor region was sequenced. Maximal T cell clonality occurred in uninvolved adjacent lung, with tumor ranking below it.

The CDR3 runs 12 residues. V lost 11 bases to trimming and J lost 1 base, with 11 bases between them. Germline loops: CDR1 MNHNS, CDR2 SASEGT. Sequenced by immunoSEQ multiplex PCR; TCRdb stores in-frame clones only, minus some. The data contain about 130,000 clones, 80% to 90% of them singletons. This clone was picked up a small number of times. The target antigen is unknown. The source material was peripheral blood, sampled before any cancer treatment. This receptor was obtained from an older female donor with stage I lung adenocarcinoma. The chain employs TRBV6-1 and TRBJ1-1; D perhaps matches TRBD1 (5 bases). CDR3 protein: CAGGTGNTEAFF. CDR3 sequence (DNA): TGTGCCGGGGGGACCGGGAACACTGAAGCTTTCTTT.